This paragraph reports one TCR beta chain. From germline, CDR1 is MDHEN and CDR2 SYDVKM. This CDR3 has 13 residues. Trimming left V 6 bases short and J 8 bases short, with 15 bases between. The data were obtained in a study of radiotherapy plus CTLA-4 blockade in lung cancer. Generated by immunoSEQ multiplex PCR, the TCRdb table keeps only in-frame clones and is missing some. The repertoire has about 85,000 clones, 70% to 90% of them found once; the top ten carry 2% to 2.5%. This clonotype originated in a human donor with non-small cell lung cancer who had a partial response to radiotherapy plus ipilimumab. The starting material was peripheral blood, obtained from a patient treated with radiotherapy plus ipilimumab. The genes are TRBV28 and TRBJ2-3; D gene uncertain. CDR3 amino acids: CASSQLRSGTQYF. The CDR3, as DNA: TGTGCCAGCAGCCAACTACGAAGTGGTACGCAGTATTTT.